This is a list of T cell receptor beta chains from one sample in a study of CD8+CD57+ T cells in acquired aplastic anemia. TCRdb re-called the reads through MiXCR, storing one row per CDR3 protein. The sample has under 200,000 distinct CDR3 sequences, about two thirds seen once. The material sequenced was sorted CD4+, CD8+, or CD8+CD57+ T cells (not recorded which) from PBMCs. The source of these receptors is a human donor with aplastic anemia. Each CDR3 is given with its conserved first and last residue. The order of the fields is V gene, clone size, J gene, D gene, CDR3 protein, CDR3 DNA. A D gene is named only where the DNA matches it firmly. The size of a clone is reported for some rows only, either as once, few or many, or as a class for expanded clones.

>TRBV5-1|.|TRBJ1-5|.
CASSNTGSNQPQHF
TGTGCCAGCAGCAATACAGGGAGCAATCAGCCCCAGCATTTT
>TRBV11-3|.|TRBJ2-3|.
CASSRGGAADTQYF
TGTGCCAGCAGCCGTGGGGGGGCTGCAGATACGCAGTATTTT
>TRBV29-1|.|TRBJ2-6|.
CSISSGANVLTF
TGCAGCATAAGCTCTGGGGCCAACGTCCTGACTTTC
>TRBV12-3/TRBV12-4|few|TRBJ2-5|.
CASSPNAGQQETQYF
TGTGCCAGCAGTCCCAATGCAGGGCAGCAAGAGACCCAGTACTTC
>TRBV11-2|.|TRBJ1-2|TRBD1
CASSPDRAGGYTF
TGTGCCAGCAGCCCCGACAGGGCGGGTGGCTACACCTTC
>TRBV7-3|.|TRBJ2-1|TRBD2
CASSLREGEQFF
TGTGCCAGCAGCTTACGGGAGGGTGAGCAGTTCTTC
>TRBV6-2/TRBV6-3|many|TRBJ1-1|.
CASSFPGAGDTEAFF
TGTGCCAGCAGTTTTCCGGGGGCGGGCGACACTGAAGCTTTCTTT
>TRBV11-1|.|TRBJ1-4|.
CASSFGQTNEKLFF
TGTGCCAGCAGTTTCGGACAGACTAATGAAAAACTGTTTTTT
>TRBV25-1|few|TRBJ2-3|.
CASSDTDTQYF
TGTGCCAGCAGTGACACAGATACGCAGTATTTT
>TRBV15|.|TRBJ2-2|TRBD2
CATSSQRGGLGFKGELFF
TGTGCCACCAGCTCCCAAAGGGGGGGACTAGGGTTTAAGGGGGAGCTGTTTTTT
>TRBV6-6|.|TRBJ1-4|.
CASSYSREKLFF
TGTGCCAGCAGTTACTCTCGGGAAAAACTGTTTTTT
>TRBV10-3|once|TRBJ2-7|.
CASSFTLGEKQYF
TGTGCCAGCAGTTTTACCTTGGGGGAGAAGCAGTACTTC
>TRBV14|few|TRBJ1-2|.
CASSQDSRAYYGYTF
TGTGCCAGCAGCCAAGACTCCAGGGCCTACTATGGCTACACCTTC
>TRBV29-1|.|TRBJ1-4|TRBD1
CSVTGTGGEKLFF
TGCAGCGTGACCGGGACAGGGGGTGAAAAACTGTTTTTT
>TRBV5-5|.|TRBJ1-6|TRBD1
CASSTGQGTSPLHF
TGTGCCAGCAGCACGGGACAGGGAACGTCACCCCTCCACTTT
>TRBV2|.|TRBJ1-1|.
CASSGPLRGTEAFF
TGTGCCAGCAGTGGGCCCCTCCGGGGCACTGAAGCTTTCTTT
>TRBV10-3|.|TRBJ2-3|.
CAISGLEADTQYF
TGTGCCATCAGTGGACTAGAGGCAGATACGCAGTATTTT
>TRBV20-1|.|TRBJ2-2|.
CSARDHGVFGELFF
TGCAGTGCTAGAGATCATGGGGTTTTCGGGGAGCTGTTTTTT